The 9 T cell receptor beta chains given below trace back to one sample, sequenced in a study of shared clonotypes between healthy human individuals. Measured with immunoSEQ multiplex PCR; TCRdb has only the in-frame clones, and not every one. Counted here are around 1 million clones, approximately 76% occurring once; the ten biggest clones make up about 1.5%. Sample: memory CD4+ T cells sorted from blood. Subset denoted: CD45RA-negative fraction. The receptors here all came from a man between 18 and 35 years old in good health.

The J gene is TRBJ2-2, the V gene TRBV4-3; TRBD2 matches 9 bases. In germline, CDR1 is LGHNA, CDR2 YSLEER. The CDR3 covers 15 residues. Losses at the gene ends were 4 bases for V and 2 bases for J; bases not matched to a gene: 2. CDR3 in DNA: TGCGCCAGCAGCCGGACTAGCGCAAACACCGGGGAGCTGTTTTTT. This translates into CASSRTSANTGELFF.

J is TRBJ2-1 and V is TRBV5-4, with TRBD2 as a possible D gene (5 bases). V was pared by 1 base and J by 7 bases, with 15 bases between. CDR1 SGHNT and CDR2 YYREEE come from the germline V gene (reference sequence). This CDR3 is 15 amino acids long. The CDR3 sequence is CASSLPYEGRNEQFF. The CDR3 DNA reads as TGTGCCAGCAGCTTGCCCTATGAGGGAAGGAATGAGCAGTTCTTC.

The V call is TRBV7-8, the J call TRBJ2-7; maybe TRBD2 (6 bases). Looked up from germline, CDR1 is SGHVS and CDR2 is FQNEAQ. CDR3 length equals 13 residues. Trimming shortened V by 4 bases and J by 3 bases, and 10 bases separated the two germline ends. CDR3: CASSSGVRYEQYF. The DNA for the CDR3 is TGTGCCAGCAGCTCGGGGGTGCGCTACGAGCAGTACTTC.

In its sample, this clone was seen a few times. The genes are TRBV5-1 and TRBJ1-3, with D possibly matching TRBD1 (6 bases). The CDR3 has 14 residues. The germline CDR1 and CDR2 sequences are SGHRS and YFSETQ. Between the trimmed V and J ends, which lost 5 bases and 2 bases, there was a span of 11 bases. The CDR3 sequence is CASRQDSPGNTIYF. The CDR3 nucleotides are TGCGCCAGCAGGCAGGACAGTCCTGGAAACACCATATATTTT.

This clone came up once. The V call is TRBV9, the J call TRBJ2-7, with 9 bases aligning to TRBD1. The CDR3 has 14 residues. The junction had 8 bases not matched to a gene; V was cut back by 4 bases and J by 6 bases. In germline, CDR1 is SGDLS, CDR2 YYNGEE. As DNA, the CDR3 is TGTGCCAGCAGCAGGGCGGGACAGGGTGGCGAGCAGTACTTC. It encodes CASSRAGQGGEQYF.

The chain is built from TRBV30 and TRBJ2-5; unclear D gene. The J call is doubtful: the DNA matches TRBJ2-7 better. The CDR3 runs to 12 residues. Germline V gene lookup returns CDR1 GTSNPN and CDR2 SVGIG (reference sequence). The CDR3 DNA follows: TGTGCCTGGGCCACCAGCTCCTACGAGCAGTACTTC. As protein: CAWATSSYEQYF.

The chain links TRBV5-1 to TRBJ1-1, with TRBD1 as a possible D gene (5 bases). This CDR3 has 15 residues. Trimming left V 1 base short and J 1 base short, with 11 bases between. Germline assignment: CDR1 SGHRS and CDR2 YFSETQ. CDR3 in amino acids: CASSLMGRANTEAFF. The CDR3 DNA follows: TGCGCCAGCAGCTTGATGGGCAGGGCGAACACTGAAGCTTTCTTT.

The chain couples TRBV4-3 to TRBJ1-6; 8 bases match TRBD1. Germline CDR1 is LGHNA and CDR2 is YSLEER. The CDR3 sequence is 17 residues long. V was clipped by 0 bases and J by 2 bases; unmatched bases: 3. CDR3 DNA sequence: TGCGCCAGCAGCCAAGAGGACAGGGTCCCCTATAATTCACCCCTCCACTTT. Its translation is CASSQEDRVPYNSPLHF.

The chain recombines TRBV10-3 with TRBJ1-3, with unresolved D. Germline assignment: CDR1 ENHRY and CDR2 SYGVKD. CDR3 length: 15 amino acids. The V end lost 6 bases, the J end lost 4 bases, and 16 bases lay between the germline ends. The CDR3 reads CAIRMVSGPGNTIYF. The CDR3 coding sequence is TGTGCCATCAGGATGGTTTCGGGTCCCGGAAACACCATATATTTT.